The source of this T cell receptor (beta chain) is a study of blood T cell repertoires in COVID-19. Assay used: immunoSEQ multiplex PCR; TCRdb lists only in-frame clones, some missing. The sample contains roughly 78,000 clones, 80% of which appear only once. This clone was picked up a small number of times. Germline lookup yields CDR1 SGHAT and CDR2 FQNNGV. The CDR3 has 13 amino acids. V was trimmed by 1 base and J by 5 bases, leaving 6 bases between them. Sample: peripheral blood. The sequence was collected from a man aged 50-59 years with COVID-19, enrolled during active disease. The chain combines TRBV11-2 with TRBJ1-5; D unresolved. The CDR3 nucleotides are TGTGCCAGCAGCTTAGGCGAGGATCAGCCCCAGCATTTT. Translated, it gives CASSLGEDQPQHF.